Listed below are T cell receptor beta chains from one sample, sequenced in a study of CD8+ T cells in alopecia areata. The assay was immunoSEQ multiplex PCR, and TCRdb's table has in-frame clones only and misses some. The sample consists of around 200,000 clones, 50% to 60% of them appearing once. Source: CD4+ T cells sorted from blood, taken at week 4, from a patient treated with tofacitinib. These receptors originate from a human donor with alopecia areata. CDR3s leave out the opening cysteine and the closing phenylalanine or tryptophan.

>TRBJ2-5|TRBV19
ASRTPGVQETQY
>TRBJ2-2|TRBV9
ASSVENSNTGELF
>TRBJ1-2|TRBV7-9
ASVRMVDGYT
>TRBJ2-1|TRBV30
AWSWKEGSGRVEQF
>TRBJ2-7|TRBV5-6
ASSLESYEQY
>TRBJ1-1|TRBV28
ASRLNTEAF
>TRBJ2-2|TRBV30
AWSPGGTGELF
>TRBJ2-7|TRBV18
ASSPPGRNSYEQY
>TRBJ2-5|TRBV5-1
ASSLLQGRDEY
>TRBJ2-1|TRBV6-4
ASSEGQSSYNEQF
>TRBJ1-3|TRBV5-1
ASRGTASSGNTIY
>TRBJ2-7|TRBV23-1
ASSQMMWGGSYEQY
>TRBJ1-5|TRBV6-1
ASTQDRAGSQH
>TRBJ1-1|TRBV30
AWISAGINTEAF
>TRBJ1-5|TRBV9
ASSAAAGSNQPQH
>TRBJ2-3|TRBV7-3
ASSDGADTQY
>TRBJ2-5|TRBV5-1
ASSAGLQETQY
>TRBJ1-2|TRBV29-1
SVESGLSYGYT
>TRBJ1-2|TRBV7-9
ASSLAVDGGYT
>TRBJ1-1|TRBV4-3
ASSLSSNTEAF
>TRBJ1-1|TRBV11-2
ASSPVQGGTEAF
>TRBJ2-3|TRBV29-1
SVLGLAGVPDTQY
>TRBJ2-1|TRBV7-8
ASRLAPAPSYNEQF
>TRBJ2-7|TRBV2
ASSGQGAEQY
>TRBJ2-5|TRBV15
ATSRVGLRGTQY
>TRBJ2-1|TRBV29-1
SVAFGQSHNEQF
>TRBJ2-7|TRBV7-2
ASSLGRENEQY
>TRBJ2-5|TRBV29-1
SVSREQETQY
>TRBJ2-7|TRBV15
ATSARDREPLLEQY
>TRBJ2-7|TRBV5-6
ASSLFGAGEQY
>TRBJ2-5|TRBV18
ASSRQAETQY
>TRBJ2-5|TRBV10-3
AISLGETAETQY
>TRBJ1-5|TRBV6-6
ASSKQGGNQPQH
>TRBJ1-1|TRBV30
AWSSQGGTEAF
>TRBJ2-3|TRBV28
ASSTHPGTGYTDTQY
>TRBJ1-1|TRBV7-3
ASSQGGFSEAF
>TRBJ2-1|TRBV18
ASSPPTRDRKF
>TRBJ2-1|TRBV5-4
ASSFSSGRNEQF
>TRBJ2-3|TRBV29-1
SAGLAVKDTQY
>TRBJ2-7|TRBV29-1
SVSPDRAGEQY
>TRBJ2-3|TRBV7-2
ASSRELAAIADTQY
>TRBJ2-7|TRBV28
ASSQAAAGINEQY
>TRBJ1-5|TRBV23-1
ASSPPPHGGGRQPQH
>TRBJ1-4|TRBV2
ASSGENQPSNEKLF
>TRBJ2-7|TRBV2
ASSAGLAGYEQY
>TRBJ2-7|TRBV6-5
ASSRTVSSYEQY
>TRBJ2-3|TRBV5-5
ASSFRVTDTQY
>TRBJ1-5|TRBV30
AWSPFKRAGHNQPQH